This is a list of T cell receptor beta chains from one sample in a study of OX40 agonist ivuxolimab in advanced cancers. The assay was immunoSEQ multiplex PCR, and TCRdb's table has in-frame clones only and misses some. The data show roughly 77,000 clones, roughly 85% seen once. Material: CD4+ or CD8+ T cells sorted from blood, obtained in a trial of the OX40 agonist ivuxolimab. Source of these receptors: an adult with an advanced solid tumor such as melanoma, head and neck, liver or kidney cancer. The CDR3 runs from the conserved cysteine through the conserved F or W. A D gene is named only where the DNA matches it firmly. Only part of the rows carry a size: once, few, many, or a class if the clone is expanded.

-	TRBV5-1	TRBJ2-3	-	CASSLNGGGDTQYF	TGCGCCAGCAGCTTGAACGGGGGTGGAGATACGCAGTATTTT
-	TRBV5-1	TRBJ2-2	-	CASSDGGPGTGELFF	TGCGCCAGCAGCGATGGGGGGCCTGGCACCGGGGAGCTGTTTTTT
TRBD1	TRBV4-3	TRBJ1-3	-	CASSQDTETGSGNTIYF	TGCGCCAGCAGCCAAGATACAGAGACAGGGTCTGGAAACACCATATATTTT
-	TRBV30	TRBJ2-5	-	CAWSGGQETQYF	TGTGCCTGGAGTGGGGGGCAAGAGACCCAGTACTTC
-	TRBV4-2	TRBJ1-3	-	CASSQAPSGTLYGNTIYF	TGTGCCAGCAGCCAAGCTCCTTCCGGGACCTTGTATGGAAACACCATATATTTT
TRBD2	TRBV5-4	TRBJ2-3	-	CASSFKAGARTDTQYF	TGTGCCAGCAGCTTCAAAGCGGGGGCCCGCACAGATACGCAGTATTTT
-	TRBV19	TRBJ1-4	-	CASRQGDNNEKLFF	TGTGCCAGTAGGCAGGGCGATAATAATGAAAAACTGTTTTTT
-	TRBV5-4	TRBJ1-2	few	CASSLKGLRYGYTF	TGTGCCAGCAGCTTAAAAGGGTTGCGGTATGGCTACACCTTC
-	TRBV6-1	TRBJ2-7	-	CASSEMLGREEQYF	TGTGCCAGCAGTGAAATGTTGGGCAGGGAAGAGCAGTACTTC
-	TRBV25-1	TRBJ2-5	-	CASSEFSTGRETQYF	TGTGCCAGCAGTGAATTTAGCACAGGGCGAGAGACCCAGTACTTC
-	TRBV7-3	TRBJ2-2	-	CASSIGAGELFF	TGTGCCAGCAGCATTGGGGCCGGGGAGCTGTTTTTT
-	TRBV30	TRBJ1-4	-	CAWSVNTKEEKLFF	TGTGCCTGGAGTGTAAACACGAAGGAGGAAAAACTGTTTTTT
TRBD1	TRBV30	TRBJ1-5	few	CAWARDREYQPQHF	TGTGCCTGGGCCCGGGACAGAGAGTATCAGCCCCAGCATTTT
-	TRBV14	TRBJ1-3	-	CASSQPSRSGTTIYF	TGTGCCAGCAGCCAACCCTCGAGATCTGGAACCACCATATATTTT
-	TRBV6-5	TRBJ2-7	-	CASSRTGREQYF	TGTGCCAGCAGCCGGACGGGGCGCGAGCAGTACTTC
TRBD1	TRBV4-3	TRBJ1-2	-	CASSQGPSTGGHGYTF	TGCGCCAGCAGCCAAGGTCCCAGTACAGGGGGGCATGGCTACACCTTC
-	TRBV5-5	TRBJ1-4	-	CASSSGQPLTEKLFF	TGTGCCAGCAGCTCTGGACAGCCCCTGACTGAAAAACTGTTTTTT
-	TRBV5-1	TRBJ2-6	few	CASSASSDGANVLTF	TGCGCCAGCAGCGCTTCGTCAGACGGGGCCAACGTCCTGACTTTC
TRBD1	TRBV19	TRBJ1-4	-	CASTVQGIEKLFF	TGTGCCAGTACCGTACAGGGGATTGAAAAACTGTTTTTT
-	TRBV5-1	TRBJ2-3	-	CASSPRRSTDTQYF	TGCGCCAGCAGCCCGAGACGGAGCACAGATACGCAGTATTTT
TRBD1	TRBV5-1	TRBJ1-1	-	CASSSGQGVDEAFF	TGCGCCAGCAGCTCTGGACAGGGAGTGGACGAAGCTTTCTTT
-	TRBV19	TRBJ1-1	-	CASLRSRNTEAFF	TGTGCCAGTCTAAGGTCCAGGAACACTGAAGCTTTCTTT
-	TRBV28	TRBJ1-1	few	CASSLFLQGDTEAFF	TGTGCCAGCAGTTTATTCCTCCAGGGAGACACTGAAGCTTTCTTT
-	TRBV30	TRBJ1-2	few	CAWSAAGQIGGYTF	TGTGCCTGGAGCGCCGCCGGGCAGATAGGTGGCTACACCTTC
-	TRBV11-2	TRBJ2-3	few	CASSLMLVNTDTQYF	TGTGCCAGCAGCTTAATGCTAGTTAACACAGATACGCAGTATTTT
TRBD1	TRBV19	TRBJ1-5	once	CASSTRDRANQPQHF	TGTGCCAGTAGTACCCGGGACAGAGCAAATCAGCCCCAGCATTTT
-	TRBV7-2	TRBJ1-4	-	CASSLDRANEKLFF	TGTGCCAGCAGCTTAGACAGGGCTAATGAAAAACTGTTTTTT
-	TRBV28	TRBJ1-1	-	CASSFAVWQNTEAFF	TGTGCCAGCAGTTTCGCGGTTTGGCAGAACACTGAAGCTTTCTTT
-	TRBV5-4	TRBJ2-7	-	CASSFGQGSRNEQYF	TGTGCCAGCAGCTTCGGGCAGGGTTCGCGCAACGAGCAGTACTTC
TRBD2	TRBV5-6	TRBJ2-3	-	CASSPRTSGGSGTQYF	TGTGCCAGCAGCCCCCGGACTAGCGGGGGTTCCGGTACGCAGTATTTT
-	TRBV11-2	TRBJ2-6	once	CASSSLLTGSGANVLTF	TGTGCCAGCAGCTCTCTACTCACCGGCTCTGGGGCCAACGTCCTGACTTTC
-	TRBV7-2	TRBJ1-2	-	CASSLGQVGYGYTF	TGTGCCAGCAGCTTAGGACAGGTTGGCTATGGCTACACCTTC
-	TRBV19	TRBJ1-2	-	CASSPSRAGLGYTF	TGTGCCAGCTCACCCTCTAGGGCCGGTCTCGGCTACACCTTC
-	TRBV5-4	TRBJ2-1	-	CASSLEVGGTSSYNEQFF	TGTGCCAGCAGCTTGGAAGTCGGCGGGACAAGCTCCTACAATGAGCAGTTCTTC
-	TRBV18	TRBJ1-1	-	CASSPQGLAEAFF	TGTGCCAGCTCACCGCAGGGTTTGGCTGAAGCTTTCTTT
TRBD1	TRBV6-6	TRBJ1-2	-	CASKRQGGRQYGYTF	TGTGCCAGCAAGAGACAGGGGGGTCGACAATATGGCTACACCTTC
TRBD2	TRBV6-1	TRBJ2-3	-	CASSVGLDPSTDTQYF	TGTGCCAGCAGTGTCGGACTAGACCCTAGCACAGATACGCAGTATTTT
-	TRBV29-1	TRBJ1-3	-	CSVEGYGTLLWHTIYF	TGCAGCGTTGAAGGATACGGGACCCTGCTTTGGCACACCATATATTTT
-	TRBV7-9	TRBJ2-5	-	CASSLDRETQYF	TGTGCCAGCAGCTTAGATCGGGAGACCCAGTACTTC
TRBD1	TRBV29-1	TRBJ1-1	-	CSGRSGQLNTEAFF	TGCAGCGGACGATCGGGACAGTTGAACACTGAAGCTTTCTTT